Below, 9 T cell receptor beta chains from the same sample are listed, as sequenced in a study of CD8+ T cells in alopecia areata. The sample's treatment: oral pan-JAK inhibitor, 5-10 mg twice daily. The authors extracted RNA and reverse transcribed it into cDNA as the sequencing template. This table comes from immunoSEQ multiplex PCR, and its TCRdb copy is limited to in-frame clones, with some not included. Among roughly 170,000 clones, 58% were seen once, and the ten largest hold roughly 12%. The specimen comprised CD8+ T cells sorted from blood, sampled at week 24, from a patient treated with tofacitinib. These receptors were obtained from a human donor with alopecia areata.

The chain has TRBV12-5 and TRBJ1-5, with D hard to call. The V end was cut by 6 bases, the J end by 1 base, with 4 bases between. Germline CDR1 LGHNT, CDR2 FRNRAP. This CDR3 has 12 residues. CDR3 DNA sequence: TGTGCTAGTGGGGACAGCAATCAGCCCCAGCATTTT. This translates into CASGDSNQPQHF.

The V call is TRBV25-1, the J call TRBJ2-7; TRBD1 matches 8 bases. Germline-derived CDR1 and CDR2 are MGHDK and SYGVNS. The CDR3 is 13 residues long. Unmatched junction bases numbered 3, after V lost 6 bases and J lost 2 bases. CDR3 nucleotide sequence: TGTGCCAGCAGGAGGACAGGGACCTACGAGCAGTACTTC. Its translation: CASRRTGTYEQYF.

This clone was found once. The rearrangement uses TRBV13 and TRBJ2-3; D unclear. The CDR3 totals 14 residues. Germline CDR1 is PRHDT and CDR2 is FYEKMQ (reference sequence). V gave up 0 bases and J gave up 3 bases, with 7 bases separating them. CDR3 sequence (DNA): TGTGCCAGCAGCTTAGGCGTCAGTACAGATACGCAGTATTTT. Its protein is CASSLGVSTDTQYF.

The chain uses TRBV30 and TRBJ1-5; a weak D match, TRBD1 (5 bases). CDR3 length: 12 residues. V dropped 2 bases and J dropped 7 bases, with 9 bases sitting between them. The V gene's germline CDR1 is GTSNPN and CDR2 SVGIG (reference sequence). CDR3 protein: CAWSWQGQPQHF. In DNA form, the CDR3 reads TGTGCCTGGAGTTGGCAGGGCCAGCCCCAGCATTTT.

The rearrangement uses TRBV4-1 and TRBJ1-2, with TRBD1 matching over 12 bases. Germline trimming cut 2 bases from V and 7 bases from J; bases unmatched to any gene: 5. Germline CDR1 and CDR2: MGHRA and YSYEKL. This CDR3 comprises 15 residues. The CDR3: CASSQPGQGAVGYTF. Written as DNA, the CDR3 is TGCGCCAGCAGCCAACCGGGACAGGGGGCGGTTGGCTACACCTTC.

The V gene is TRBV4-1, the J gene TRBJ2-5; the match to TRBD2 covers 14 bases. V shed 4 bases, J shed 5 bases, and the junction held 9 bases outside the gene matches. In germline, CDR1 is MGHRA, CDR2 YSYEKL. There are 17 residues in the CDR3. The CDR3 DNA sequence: TGCGCCAGCAGCCCTCGGACTAGCGGGGGGCGAGGGGAGACCCAGTACTTC. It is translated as CASSPRTSGGRGETQYF.

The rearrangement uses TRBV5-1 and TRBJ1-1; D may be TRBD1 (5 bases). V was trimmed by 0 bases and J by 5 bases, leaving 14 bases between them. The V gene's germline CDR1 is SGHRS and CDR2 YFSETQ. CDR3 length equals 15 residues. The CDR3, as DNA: TGCGCCAGCAGCTTGGATCTGGGGCAGGGAACTGAAGCTTTCTTT. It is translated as CASSLDLGQGTEAFF.

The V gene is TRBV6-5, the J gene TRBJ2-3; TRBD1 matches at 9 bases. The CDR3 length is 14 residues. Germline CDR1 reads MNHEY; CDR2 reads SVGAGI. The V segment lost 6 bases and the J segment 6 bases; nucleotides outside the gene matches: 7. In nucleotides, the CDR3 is TGTGCCAGCAGAATCGGGACAGGGATGGATACGCAGTATTTT. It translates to CASRIGTGMDTQYF.

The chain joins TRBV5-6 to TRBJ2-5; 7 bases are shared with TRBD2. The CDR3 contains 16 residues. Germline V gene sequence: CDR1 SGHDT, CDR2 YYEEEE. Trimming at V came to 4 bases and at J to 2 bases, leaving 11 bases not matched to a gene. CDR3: CASSRYRERGQETQYF. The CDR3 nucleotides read TGTGCCAGCAGCAGGTACCGCGAGCGGGGACAAGAGACCCAGTACTTC.